The 13 T cell receptor beta chains in this list originate from one sample, sequenced in a study of chemoradiotherapy in HPV16-positive cancers. Repertoires were generated with immunoSEQ multiplex PCR, while TCRdb's copy carries only in-frame clones and drops some. The table shows about 14,000 clones, with 65% to 75% occurring only once. The sample was acquired from a patient who underwent chemoradiotherapy. All receptors derive from a human donor with HPV-associated anogenital cancer.

The CDR3 region is CASLADTRRLSGNTIYF. As DNA, the CDR3 is TGTGCCAGTCTTGCGGACACCCGCAGGCTCTCTGGAAACACCATATATTTT. V gene TRBV19 combines with J gene TRBJ1-3; D possibly corresponds to TRBD1 (5 bases). The CDR3 runs 17 residues. Germline-derived CDR1 and CDR2 are LNHDA and SQIVND (reference sequence). The ends were cut back, 8 bases at V and 0 bases at J, with 20 bases in the middle.

V gene TRBV6-5 combines with J gene TRBJ2-1; TRBD2 is a possible D gene (6 bases). Trimming pared 8 bases from V and 7 bases from J, leaving 15 bases between. Germline V gene lookup returns CDR1 MNHEY and CDR2 SVGAGI. CDR3 length: 13 amino acids. The chain's CDR3 is CASRVGSENEQFF. The CDR3 region has the DNA TGTGCCAGCCGTGTCGGGAGTGAGAATGAGCAGTTCTTC.

V usage is TRBV4-1 and J usage is TRBJ2-1, with TRBD2 identical over 14 bases. CDR1 is MGHRA, CDR2 YSYEKL, per germline. Losses at the gene ends were 4 bases for V and 7 bases for J; bases not matched to a gene: 15. The CDR3 has 19 residues. The DNA for the CDR3 is TGCGCCAGCAGCCCTAACCCTCCGGGACTAGCGGGAGTGGTGAATGAGCAGTTCTTC. It is translated as CASSPNPPGLAGVVNEQFF.

This rearrangement joins TRBV6-5 to TRBJ1-2, with 7 bases fitting TRBD1. This CDR3 has 13 amino acids. Germline loops: CDR1 MNHEY, CDR2 SVGAGI. The trim removed 5 bases at V and 4 bases at J, leaving 4 bases unmatched. The CDR3, as DNA: TGTGCCAGCAGTACAGGGGACTTCTATGGCTACACCTTC. Protein product: CASSTGDFYGYTF.

The V and J genes are TRBV7-2 and TRBJ1-5; weak D call: TRBD1 (6 bases). The V end was cut by 5 bases, the J end by 4 bases, with 9 bases between. CDR1 SGHTA and CDR2 FQGNSA come from the germline V gene. The CDR3 contains 13 residues. The CDR3 sequence: CASSTDRNQPQHF. CDR3 DNA: TGTGCCAGCAGCACCGACAGGAATCAGCCCCAGCATTTT.

The chain has TRBV11-2 and TRBJ2-7; D not certain. In germline, CDR1 is SGHAT, CDR2 FQNNGV. V was cut by 0 bases and J by 6 bases, with 12 bases left in between. The CDR3 runs 14 residues. CDR3 region: CASSLDWAVREQYF. CDR3 sequence (DNA): TGTGCCAGCAGCTTAGATTGGGCGGTCCGCGAGCAGTACTTC.

The V gene is TRBV12-2, the J gene TRBJ2-1; the D call TRBD1 from the table was never checked on the DNA. TRBV12-2 is designated a pseudogene. This CDR3 is 14 amino acids long. This CDR3 reads CASRSTEGAEGQFF. DNA of the CDR3: TGTGCAAGTCGCTCCACTGAGGGGGCCGAGGGACAGTTCTTC.

A single count supports this clone. This chain links TRBV30 with TRBJ2-7; 8 bases fit TRBD1. Germline trimming cut 5 bases from V and 3 bases from J; bases unmatched to any gene: 3. The CDR3 spans 12 residues. Germline V gives CDR1 GTSNPN, CDR2 SVGIG (reference sequence). The chain's CDR3 is CAWAQGDYEQYF. The CDR3 bases are TGTGCCTGGGCACAGGGGGACTACGAGCAGTACTTC.

Here the CDR3 DNA reads TGTGCCAGTGTATTGGGGGTGAGGACTAGCAATCAGCCCCAGCATTTT. This sequence encodes CASVLGVRTSNQPQHF. The chain carries TRBV9 and TRBJ1-5; TRBD1 is a possible D gene (5 bases). Germline V gene sequence: CDR1 SGDLS, CDR2 YYNGEE. The CDR3 is 16 amino acids. Trimming took 8 bases from V and 0 from J, leaving 18 bases between them.

This clone was counted between two and nine times. The chain joins TRBV7-9 to TRBJ2-3; D might be TRBD1 (5 bases). V dropped 4 bases and J dropped 3 bases, with 11 bases sitting between them. This CDR3 spans 14 amino acids. Germline CDR1 and CDR2: SEHNR and FQNEAQ (reference sequence). CDR3 loop: CASSSRALTDTQYF. In DNA, the CDR3 is TGTGCCAGCAGCTCCAGGGCTTTGACAGATACGCAGTATTTT.

This clone appeared a single time. The gene calls are TRBV7-9 and TRBJ2-5, with D possibly TRBD2 on 6 matching bases. Germline V gene lookup returns CDR1 SEHNR and CDR2 FQNEAQ (reference sequence). V was pared by 1 base and J by 4 bases, with 10 bases between. This CDR3 is built from 14 residues. The DNA of the CDR3 is TGTGCCAGCAGCTTAGGCGGCGGGATAGAGACCCAGTACTTC. Residues: CASSLGGGIETQYF. Complete variable domain (other parts from reference TRBV7-9 and TRBJ2-5): DTGVSQNPRHKITKRGQNVTFRCDPISEHNRLYWYRQTLGQGPEFLTYFQNEAQLEKSRLLSDRFSAERPKGSFSTLEIQRTEQGDSAMYLCASSLGGGIETQYFGPGTRLLVL.

For this clone: Mismatch with germline at one junction end may stem from a read error. The CDR3, as DNA: TGTGCCAGCAGCAAATCGCAGGGGAACCCTGAAGCTTTCTTT. This translates into CASSKSQGNPEAFF. The chain combines TRBV7-9 with TRBJ1-1; tentative D call: TRBD1 (6 bases). Germline V gene lookup returns CDR1 SEHNR and CDR2 FQNEAQ (reference sequence). The CDR3 is 14 amino acids.

The CDR3 region is CASSENDSPLHF. DNA for the CDR3: TGCGCCAGCAGCGAAAATGATTCACCCCTCCACTTT. The chain links TRBV5-1 to TRBJ1-6; D not resolved. The CDR3 totals 12 residues. V gave up 4 bases and J gave up 8 bases, with 7 bases separating them. In germline, CDR1 is SGHRS, CDR2 YFSETQ. Filled out from reference TRBV5-1 and TRBJ1-6, the complete variable domain reads KAGVTQTPRYLIKTRGQQVTLSCSPISGHRSVSWYQQTPGQGLQFLFEYFSETQRNKGNFPGRFSGRQFSNSRSEMNVSTLELGDSALYLCASSENDSPLHFGNGTRLTVT.